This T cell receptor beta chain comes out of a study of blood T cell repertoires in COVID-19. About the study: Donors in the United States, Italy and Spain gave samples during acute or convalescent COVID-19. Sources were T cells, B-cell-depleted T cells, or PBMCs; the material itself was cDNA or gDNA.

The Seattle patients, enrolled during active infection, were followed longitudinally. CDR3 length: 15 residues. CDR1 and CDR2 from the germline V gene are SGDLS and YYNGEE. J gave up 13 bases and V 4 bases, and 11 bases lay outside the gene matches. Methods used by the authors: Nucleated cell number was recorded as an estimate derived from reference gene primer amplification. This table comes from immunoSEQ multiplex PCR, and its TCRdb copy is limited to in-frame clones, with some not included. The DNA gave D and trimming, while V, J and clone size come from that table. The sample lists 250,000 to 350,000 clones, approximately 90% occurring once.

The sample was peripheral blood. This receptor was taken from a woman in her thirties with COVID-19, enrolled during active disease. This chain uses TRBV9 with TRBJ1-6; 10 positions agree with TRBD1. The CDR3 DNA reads TGTGCCAGCAGCTCCCGGACAGGGGGTACTTCGCCCCTCCACTTT. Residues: CASSSRTGGTSPLHF.